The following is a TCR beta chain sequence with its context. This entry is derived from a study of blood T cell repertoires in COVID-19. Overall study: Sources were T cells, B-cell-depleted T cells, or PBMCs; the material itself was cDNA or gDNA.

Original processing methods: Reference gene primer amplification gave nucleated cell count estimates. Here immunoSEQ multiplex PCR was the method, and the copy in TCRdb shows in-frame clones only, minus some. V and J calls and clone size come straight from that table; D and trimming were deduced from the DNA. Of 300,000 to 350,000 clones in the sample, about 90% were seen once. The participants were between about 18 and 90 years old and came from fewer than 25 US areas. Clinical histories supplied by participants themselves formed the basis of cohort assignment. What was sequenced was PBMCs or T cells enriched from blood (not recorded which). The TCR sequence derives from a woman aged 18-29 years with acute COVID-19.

The CDR3 DNA is TGTGCCAGCTCGCAGGGACAGAATCAGCCCCAGCATTTT. Its translation: CASSQGQNQPQHF. V is TRBV18 and J is TRBJ1-5; 7 bases map to TRBD1. Per the germline V gene, CDR1 is KGHSH and CDR2 is LQKENI. CDR3 length: 13 residues. V lost 6 bases, J lost 4 bases, and 3 bases stayed unmatched.